One and the same sample provided the 14 T cell receptor beta chains below, sequenced in a study of cytomegalovirus exposure and HLA in healthy donors. Both 60 Vbeta primers and 13 Jbeta primers went into the PCR. Sequencing was performed with immunoSEQ multiplex PCR; in TCRdb, only in-frame clones are kept and a portion is missing. The sample has 150,000 or so clones; 73% are singletons. Sequencing used PBMCs. Receptors originate from a woman younger than 30 in good health and CMV-seronegative.

The chain links TRBV6-1 to TRBJ1-5, with D perhaps TRBD1 (5 bases). Germline loops: CDR1 MNHNS, CDR2 SASEGT. Trimming removed 3 bases at V and 3 bases at J, with 12 bases between. The CDR3 is 15 amino acids. The CDR3 coding sequence is TGTGCCAGCAGTGATTGGGGGGGGACCAATCAGCCCCAGCATTTT. This gives the protein CASSDWGGTNQPQHF.

The chain is built from TRBV6-1 and TRBJ2-7; 7 bases map to TRBD2. Germline V gene lookup returns CDR1 MNHNS and CDR2 SASEGT. V lost 5 bases to trimming and J lost 1 base; unmatched junction nucleotides: 5. CDR3 length: 14 amino acids. Here the CDR3 reads CASSYTGGSYEQYV. The CDR3 DNA reads as TGTGCCAGCAGTTATACGGGGGGTTCCTACGAGCAGTACGTC.

The J gene is TRBJ1-2, the V gene TRBV2; 8 nucleotides line up with TRBD1. Germline-derived CDR1 and CDR2 are SNHLY and FYNNEI. The CDR3 covers 15 residues. V was clipped by 0 bases and J by 8 bases; unmatched bases: 8. The CDR3 reads CASSEARAGGLGYTF. The CDR3, as DNA: TGTGCCAGCAGTGAAGCAAGGGCAGGGGGCCTGGGCTACACCTTC. The full variable domain, rest sourced from reference TRBV2 and TRBJ1-2, is EPEVTQTPSHQVTQMGQEVILRCVPISNHLYFYWYRQILGQKVEFLVSFYNNEISEKSEIFDDQFSVERPDGSNFTLKIRSTKLEDSAMYFCASSEARAGGLGYTFGSGTRLTVV.

V and J are TRBV6-6 and TRBJ2-3; D might be TRBD1 (5 bases). The germline CDR1 and CDR2 sequences are MNHNY and SVGAGI (reference sequence). The CDR3 length is 12 residues. V was trimmed by 2 bases and J by 6 bases, leaving 6 bases between them. The CDR3 bases are TGTGCCAGCAGTTACAGGGGTGATACGCAGTATTTT. Protein sequence: CASSYRGDTQYF.

This clone came up once. This chain connects TRBV2 to TRBJ2-7; D might be TRBD1 (6 bases). The germline gives CDR1 SNHLY, CDR2 FYNNEI. There are 14 residues in the CDR3. Trimming left V 6 bases short and J 3 bases short, with 15 bases between. The CDR3 nucleotides read TGTGCCAGCAGGGCCACAGGGTCGGTCTACGAGCAGTACTTC. Residues: CASRATGSVYEQYF. Filled out from reference TRBV2 and TRBJ2-7, the complete variable domain reads EPEVTQTPSHQVTQMGQEVILRCVPISNHLYFYWYRQILGQKVEFLVSFYNNEISEKSEIFDDQFSVERPDGSNFTLKIRSTKLEDSAMYFCASRATGSVYEQYFGPGTRLTVT.

This clone was counted only a few times. The chain combines TRBV9 with TRBJ2-3, with D perhaps TRBD2 (6 bases). The ends were cut back, 3 bases at V and 5 bases at J, with 16 bases in the middle. Germline CDR1 SGDLS, CDR2 YYNGEE. The CDR3 spans 15 residues. CDR3 nucleotides: TGTGCCAGCAGCGACCAGGAGGGCCGGGGAGATACGCAGTATTTT. Its protein is CASSDQEGRGDTQYF.

V and J are TRBV2 and TRBJ1-1, with D possibly TRBD1 on 6 matching bases. V lost 2 bases to trimming and J lost 10 bases, with 11 bases between them. Germline CDR1 is SNHLY and CDR2 is FYNNEI. CDR3 size: 12 residues. The CDR3 spells CASSEITGSAFF. As DNA, the CDR3 is TGTGCCAGCAGTGAAATTACAGGGTCAGCTTTCTTT.

This chain links TRBV7-8 with TRBJ1-1; TRBD1 matches 8 bases. V shed 3 bases, J shed 6 bases, and the junction held 15 bases outside the gene matches. Germline V gene lookup returns CDR1 SGHVS and CDR2 FQNEAQ. The CDR3 is 17 amino acids. CDR3 protein: CASSFRTGSKRGAEAFF. The CDR3 DNA is TGTGCCAGCAGCTTCCGGACAGGGTCCAAGCGGGGCGCTGAAGCTTTCTTT.

The CDR3 DNA follows: TGTGCCAGCAGACCGGGACAGGGCAGCCTTCCCCTCCACTTT. Translation: CASRPGQGSLPLHF. This chain connects TRBV6-5 to TRBJ1-6, with 9 bases matching TRBD1. This CDR3 is built from 14 residues. V lost 6 bases to trimming and J lost 13 bases; unmatched junction nucleotides: 10. CDR1 MNHEY and CDR2 SVGAGI come from the germline V gene.

The chain carries TRBV2 and TRBJ1-1, with D perhaps TRBD1 (5 bases). Germline CDR1 is SNHLY and CDR2 is FYNNEI. V lost 7 bases and J 0 bases, leaving 12 bases between the germline ends. This CDR3 contains 14 residues. CDR3 coding DNA: TGTGCCAGCACGGTAGGACACCTGAACACTGAAGCTTTCTTT. Translating gives CASTVGHLNTEAFF.

The chain recombines TRBV4-2 with TRBJ2-1; D is perhaps TRBD2 (5 bases). Germline CDR1 is LGHNA and CDR2 is YNFKEQ. This CDR3 is built from 12 residues. The V end lost 2 bases, the J end lost 10 bases, and 9 bases lay between the germline ends. The CDR3 reads CASSQPQREQFF. CDR3 in DNA: TGTGCCAGCAGCCAACCCCAGCGGGAGCAGTTCTTC.

The chain couples TRBV4-2 to TRBJ2-7; D might be TRBD2 (7 bases). The CDR3 sequence is 16 residues long. Germline V CDR1 and CDR2: LGHNA, YNFKEQ. V gave up 0 bases and J gave up 4 bases, with 16 bases separating them. CDR3 region: CASSQDQGGGLYEQYF. In DNA, the CDR3 is TGTGCCAGCAGCCAAGATCAGGGCGGGGGCCTGTACGAGCAGTACTTC.

This clone has a handful of counts. The V and J genes are TRBV7-8 and TRBJ2-3, with 11 bases identical to TRBD2. Trimming at V came to 7 bases and at J to 3 bases, leaving 15 bases not matched to a gene. CDR1 is SGHVS and CDR2 is FQNEAQ in the germline V gene. There are 18 residues in the CDR3. The CDR3 DNA follows: TGTGCCAGCAACTCGATTCGACTAGCGGGGTCCGGGACAGATACGCAGTATTTT. As protein: CASNSIRLAGSGTDTQYF.

This clone was seen a few times. The chain joins TRBV4-1 to TRBJ2-1; D gene ambiguous. CDR1 MGHRA and CDR2 YSYEKL come from the germline V gene. Trimming stripped 0 bases from V and 5 bases from J, with 8 bases between. The CDR3 is 14 amino acids. CDR3 sequence (DNA): TGCGCCAGCAGCCAAGATCAACAGAACAATGAGCAGTTCTTC. It codes for CASSQDQQNNEQFF.